This T cell receptor (beta chain) appears in the sequencing data of a study of blood T cell repertoires in COVID-19. This table comes from immunoSEQ multiplex PCR, and its TCRdb copy is limited to in-frame clones, with some not included. Of approximately 50,000 clones listed, about 75% are singletons. This clone occurred a few times. Germline V gives CDR1 SGHRS, CDR2 YFSETQ. This CDR3 has 14 amino acids. The V gene lost 4 bases and the J gene lost 5 bases, with 15 bases spanning the gap. Input material: peripheral blood. This chain joins TRBV5-1 and TRBJ1-2; TRBD1 might be the D (6 bases). This clonotype was sampled from a man aged 45-65 years with active or convalescent COVID-19. The CDR3 DNA follows: TGCGCCAGCAGCCCTGGGGGCGATATATATGGCTACACCTTC. Its protein product is CASSPGGDIYGYTF. Full variable domain (outside the CDR3, taken from reference TRBV5-1 and TRBJ1-2): KAGVTQTPRYLIKTRGQQVTLSCSPISGHRSVSWYQQTPGQGLQFLFEYFSETQRNKGNFPGRFSGRQFSNSRSEMNVSTLELGDSALYLCASSPGGDIYGYTFGSGTRLTVV.